This is a list of T cell receptor beta chains from one sample in a study of blood T cells in healthy people across ages. TCRdb called the 5' RACE reads again in MiXCR, with one record for every CDR3 protein. The table records some 1.5 million distinct CDR3 sequences, over 25% of them present only once. Material: blood. The origin of the receptors is a woman younger than 45 in good health. The CDR3 runs from the conserved cysteine through the conserved F or W. Fields, in order: D gene, V gene, J gene, clone size, CDR3 DNA, CDR3 protein. The D gene is left open where the match is weak. Expanded clones get a size class; other rows say once, few or many, or leave the size out.

TRBD2,TRBV7-2,TRBJ2-3,-,TGTGCCAGCAGCTTAGCCCTAGCGGAGGCCACAGATACGCAGTATTTT,CASSLALAEATDTQYF
TRBD2,TRBV5-1,TRBJ2-7,-,TGCGCCAGCAGACCCCAGAGGGGACTAGTTTCCGAGCAGTACTTC,CASRPQRGLVSEQYF
-,TRBV14,TRBJ2-7,once,TGTGCCAGCAGCCAAGGAGGCCAGCAGTACTTC,CASSQGGQQYF
-,TRBV29-1,TRBJ1-2,-,TGCAGCGTTGATCTGGGACTGAGCTATGGCTACACCTTC,CSVDLGLSYGYTF
TRBD1,TRBV3-1,TRBJ1-2,-,TGTGCCAGCAGCCAAGAGCCGGAGACAGGGATTCGAGGCTACACCTTC,CASSQEPETGIRGYTF
-,TRBV6-2/TRBV6-3,TRBJ2-1,few,TGTGCCAGCAGACCCGACAGGCGCCTCGAGTTCTACAATGAGCAGTTCTTC,CASRPDRRLEFYNEQFF
-,TRBV20-1,TRBJ2-7,-,TGCAGTGCTTCCGGGACAAGGGACGAGCAGTACTTC,CSASGTRDEQYF
TRBD1,TRBV29-1,TRBJ2-7,few,TGCAGCATTGGAATGACAGGGTCCGAGCAGTACTTC,CSIGMTGSEQYF
TRBD2,TRBV7-6,TRBJ2-3,-,TGTGCCAGCAGCTTACTAGCGGGGGGCCAATCAGATACGCAGTATTTT,CASSLLAGGQSDTQYF
-,TRBV27,TRBJ1-2,few,TGTGCCAGCAGTTCGTTGGTTGTGTTGGGTGGTGGCTACACCTTC,CASSSLVVLGGGYTF
-,TRBV12-3/TRBV12-4,TRBJ2-7,many,TGTGCCAGCAGTCCTGGGACCGCGTGGACCTACGAGCAGTACTTC,CASSPGTAWTYEQYF
TRBD1,TRBV6-6,TRBJ2-7,-,TGTGCCAGCAGGCCAGGGGGCCTATACGAGCAGTACTTC,CASRPGGLYEQYF
TRBD2,TRBV5-1,TRBJ2-1,many,TGCGCCAGCAGCTTAACAGCGGGGGGATACAATGAGCAGTTCTTC,CASSLTAGGYNEQFF
-,TRBV4-1,TRBJ2-5,many,TGCGCCAGCAGCCAAGTGTACGGGGAGACCCAGTACTTC,CASSQVYGETQYF
-,TRBV12-3/TRBV12-4,TRBJ1-2,many,TGTGCCAGCAGTTTAGGGGGCAGGGGCTACTATGGCTACACCTTC,CASSLGGRGYYGYTF